This T cell receptor beta chain was obtained from a study of blood T cell repertoires in COVID-19. The assay was immunoSEQ multiplex PCR, and TCRdb's table has in-frame clones only and misses some. The data show under 150,000 clones, roughly 87% seen once. Germline V gene data show CDR1 as LNHDA and CDR2 as SQIVND (reference sequence). V was clipped by 5 bases and J by 4 bases, with 15 bases between them. This CDR3 has 15 amino acids. The TCR originated in a young man who had recovered from COVID-19. The source material was PBMCs or T cells enriched from blood (not recorded which). The chain employs TRBV19 and TRBJ2-1, with D possibly TRBD2 on 7 matching bases. DNA for the CDR3: TGTGCCAGTAGTGCCCGCGGGGGCATGTACAATGAGCAGTTCTTC. It encodes CASSARGGMYNEQFF.